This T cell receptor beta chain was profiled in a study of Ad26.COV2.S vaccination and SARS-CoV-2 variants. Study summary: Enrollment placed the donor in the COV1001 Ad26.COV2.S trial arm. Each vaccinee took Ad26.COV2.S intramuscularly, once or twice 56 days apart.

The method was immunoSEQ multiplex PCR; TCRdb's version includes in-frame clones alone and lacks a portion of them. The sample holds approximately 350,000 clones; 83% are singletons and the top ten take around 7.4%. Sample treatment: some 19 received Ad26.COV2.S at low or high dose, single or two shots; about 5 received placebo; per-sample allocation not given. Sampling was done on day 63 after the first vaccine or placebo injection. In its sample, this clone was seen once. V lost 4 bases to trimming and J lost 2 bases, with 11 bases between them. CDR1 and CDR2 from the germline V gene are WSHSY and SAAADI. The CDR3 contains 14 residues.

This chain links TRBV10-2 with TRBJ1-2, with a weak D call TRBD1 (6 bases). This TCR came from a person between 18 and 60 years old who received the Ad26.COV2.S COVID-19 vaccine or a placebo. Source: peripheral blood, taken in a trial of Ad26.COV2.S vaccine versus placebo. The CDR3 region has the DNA TGCGCCAGCAGTGCCACTACAGGGAACTATGGCTACACCTTC. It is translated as CASSATTGNYGYTF.